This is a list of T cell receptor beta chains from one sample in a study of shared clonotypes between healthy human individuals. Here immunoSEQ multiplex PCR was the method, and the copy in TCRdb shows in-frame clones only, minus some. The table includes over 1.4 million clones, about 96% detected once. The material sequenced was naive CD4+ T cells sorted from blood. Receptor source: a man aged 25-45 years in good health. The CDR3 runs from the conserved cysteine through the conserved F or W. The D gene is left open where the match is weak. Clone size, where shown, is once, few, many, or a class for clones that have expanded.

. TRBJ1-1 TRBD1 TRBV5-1 CASMLRDRGINEAFF TGCGCCAGCATGTTGCGGGACAGGGGGATTAATGAAGCTTTCTTT
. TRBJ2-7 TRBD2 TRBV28 CASSPDRLAGGTTRAYEQYF TGTGCCAGCAGTCCGGACAGACTAGCGGGAGGGACTACGCGTGCCTACGAGCAGTACTTC
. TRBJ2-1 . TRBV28 CASSSFRGSYNEQFF TGTGCCAGCAGTTCCTTCAGGGGCTCCTACAATGAGCAGTTCTTC
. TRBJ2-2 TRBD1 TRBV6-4 CASSESRGQGTGELFF TGTGCCAGCAGCGAGAGTAGGGGGCAGGGCACCGGGGAGCTGTTTTTT
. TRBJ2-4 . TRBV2 CASSPRDADIQYF TGTGCCAGCAGTCCTCGCGATGCGGACATTCAGTACTTC
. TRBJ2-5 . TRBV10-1 CASSAGLQETQYF TGCGCCAGCAGCGCGGGACTCCAAGAGACCCAGTACTTC
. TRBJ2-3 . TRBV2 CASNGHLLSADTQYF TGTGCCAGCAACGGACACCTGTTAAGCGCAGATACGCAGTATTTT
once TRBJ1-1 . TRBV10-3 CAISEQTPAEAFF TGTGCCATCAGTGAACAGACACCCGCTGAAGCTTTCTTT
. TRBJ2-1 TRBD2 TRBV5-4 CASSLGGTSGYNEQFF TGTGCCAGCAGCTTGGGGGGGACTAGCGGGTACAATGAGCAGTTCTTC
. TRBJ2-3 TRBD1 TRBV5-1 CASSSGTDTDTQYF TGCGCCAGCAGCTCGGGGACAGACACAGATACGCAGTATTTT
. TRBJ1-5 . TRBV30 CAWSNSVNQPQHF TGTGCCTGGAGTAACTCGGTCAATCAGCCCCAGCATTTT
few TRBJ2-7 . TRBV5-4 CASSSLAGPYEQYF TGTGCCAGCAGCTCCTTGGCAGGTCCCTACGAGCAGTACTTC
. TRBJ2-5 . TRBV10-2 CASSQLRETQYF TGCGCCAGCAGTCAGTTAAGGGAGACCCAGTACTTC
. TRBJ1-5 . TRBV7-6 CASSLAEGGQPQHF TGTGCCAGCAGCTTAGCGGAAGGGGGTCAGCCCCAGCATTTT
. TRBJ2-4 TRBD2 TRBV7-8 CASSLGLAGGLYF TGTGCCAGCAGCTTAGGACTAGCGGGAGGATTGTACTTC
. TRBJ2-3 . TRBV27 CATRVPGLPQYF TGTGCCACCAGGGTGCCCGGTCTGCCGCAGTATTTT
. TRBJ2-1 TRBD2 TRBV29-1 CSVVEASGKYNEQFF TGCAGCGTTGTAGAGGCTAGCGGGAAATACAATGAGCAGTTCTTC
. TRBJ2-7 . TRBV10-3 CAISRGRAAGAYEQYF TGTGCCATCAGCCGGGGACGGGCGGCGGGGGCGTACGAGCAGTACTTC
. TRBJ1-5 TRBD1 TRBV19 CASSTDRARQPQHF TGTGCCAGTAGCACGGACAGGGCAAGGCAGCCCCAGCATTTT
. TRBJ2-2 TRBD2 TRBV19 CASSTTSGRVSGELFF TGTGCCAGTAGTACGACTAGCGGGAGGGTTTCCGGGGAGCTGTTTTTT
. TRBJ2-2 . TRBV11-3 CASSLGYGELFF TGTGCCAGCAGCTTAGGTTACGGGGAGCTGTTTTTT
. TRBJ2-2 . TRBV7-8 CASSLLANTGELFF TGTGCCAGCAGCCTACTAGCGAACACCGGGGAGCTGTTTTTT
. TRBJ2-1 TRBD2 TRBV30 CAWSVPAGVFNEQFF TGTGCCTGGAGTGTACCAGCGGGAGTTTTCAATGAGCAGTTCTTC
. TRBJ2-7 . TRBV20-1 CSAGPYEQYF TGCAGTGCCGGACCCTACGAGCAGTACTTC
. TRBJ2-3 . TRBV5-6 CASSYPGPADTQYF TGTGCCAGCAGCTACCCGGGCCCGGCAGATACGCAGTATTTT
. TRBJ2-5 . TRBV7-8 CASSLVRVGETQYF TGTGCCAGCAGCTTAGTGAGGGTGGGGGAGACCCAGTACTTC
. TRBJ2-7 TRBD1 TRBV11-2 CASSQRDRPYEQYF TGTGCCAGCAGCCAAAGGGACAGACCCTACGAGCAGTACTTC
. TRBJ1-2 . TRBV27 CASSLSGIPNYGYTF TGTGCCAGCAGTTTATCGGGCATCCCCAACTATGGCTACACCTTC
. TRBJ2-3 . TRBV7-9 CASYHTINYSRGSTDTQYF TGTGCCAGCTACCACACAATAAACTATTCCCGGGGTTCCACAGATACGCAGTATTTT
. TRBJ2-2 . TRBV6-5 CASSFNKGTGELFF TGTGCCAGCAGTTTCAACAAGGGCACCGGGGAGCTGTTTTTT
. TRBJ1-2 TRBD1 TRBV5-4 CASSWGTANYGYTF TGTGCCAGCAGCTGGGGGACAGCTAACTATGGCTACACCTTC
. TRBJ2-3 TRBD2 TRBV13 CASSQRSGGASTDTQYF TGTGCCAGCAGCCAGCGATCGGGGGGGGCTAGCACAGATACGCAGTATTTT
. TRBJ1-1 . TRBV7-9 CASSLVQGDTEAFF TGTGCCAGCAGCTTAGTACAGGGAGACACTGAAGCTTTCTTT
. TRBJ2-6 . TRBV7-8 CASSLRARISGANVLTF TGTGCCAGCAGCTTACGGGCCAGGATCTCTGGGGCCAACGTCCTGACTTTC
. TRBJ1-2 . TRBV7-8 CASSLFAGTYGYTF TGTGCCAGCAGCTTATTTGCAGGGACCTATGGCTACACCTTC
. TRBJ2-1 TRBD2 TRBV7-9 CASSSATSAYLPRGNEQFF TGTGCCAGCAGCTCCGCGACTAGCGCGTACCTCCCCAGAGGCAATGAGCAGTTCTTC
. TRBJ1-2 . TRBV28 CASASSYGYTF TGTGCCAGCGCCTCATCGTACGGCTACACCTTC
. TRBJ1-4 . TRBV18 CASSPLDLGTGGKLFF TGTGCCAGCTCACCACTTGACTTGGGCACCGGGGGAAAACTGTTTTTT
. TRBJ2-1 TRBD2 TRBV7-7 CASSLRGSAYNEQFF TGTGCTAGCAGCTTACGCGGGAGTGCGTACAATGAGCAGTTCTTC
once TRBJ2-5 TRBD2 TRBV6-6 CASSAEWTRVDETQYF TGTGCCAGCAGTGCGGAATGGACTAGGGTGGATGAGACCCAGTACTTC
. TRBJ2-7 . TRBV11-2 CASSLAPNAGSYEQYF TGTGCCAGCAGCTTAGCCCCTAATGCGGGCTCCTACGAGCAGTACTTC
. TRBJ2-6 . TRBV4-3 CASSQDLVGAGANVLTF TGCGCCAGCAGCCAAGATTTGGTCGGGGCCGGGGCCAACGTCCTGACTTTC
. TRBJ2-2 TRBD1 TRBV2 CASSDRATGELFF TGTGCCAGTTCGGACAGGGCCACCGGGGAGCTGTTTTTT
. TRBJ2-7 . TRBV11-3 CASSLDGANFDEQYF TGTGCCAGCAGCTTAGATGGGGCGAACTTTGACGAGCAGTACTTC
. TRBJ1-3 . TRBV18 CASSPLPGKSSGNTIYF TGTGCCAGCTCACCATTACCCGGCAAAAGCTCTGGAAACACCATATATTTT
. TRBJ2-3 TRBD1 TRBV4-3 CASSQENRGSADTQYF TGCGCCAGCAGCCAAGAAAACAGGGGCTCGGCAGATACGCAGTATTTT
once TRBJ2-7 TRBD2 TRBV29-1 CSASGTSGSSSYEQYF TGCAGCGCTTCGGGGACTAGCGGTTCAAGCTCCTACGAGCAGTACTTC
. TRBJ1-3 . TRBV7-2 CASSRSAYSGNTIYF TGTGCCAGCAGCCGATCGGCCTACTCTGGAAACACCATATATTTT
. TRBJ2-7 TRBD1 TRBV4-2 CASSQDPPDRGNEQYF TGTGCCAGCAGCCAAGATCCCCCGGACAGGGGTAACGAGCAGTACTTC
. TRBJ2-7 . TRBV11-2 CASSLDLGNYEQYF TGTGCCAGCAGCTTAGATCTTGGGAATTACGAGCAGTACTTC
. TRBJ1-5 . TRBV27 CASSSLGRQGGGQPQHF TGTGCCAGCAGCTCCTTAGGGCGGCAGGGAGGGGGTCAGCCCCAGCATTTT
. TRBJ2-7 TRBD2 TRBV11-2 CASRTLAGAYEQYF TGTGCCAGCCGGACCCTAGCGGGAGCCTACGAGCAGTACTTC
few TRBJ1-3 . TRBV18 CASSPGNSGNTIYF TGTGCCAGCTCACCAGGCAACTCTGGAAACACCATATATTTT
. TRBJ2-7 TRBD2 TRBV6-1 CASSTGLAGYEQYF TGTGCCAGCAGTACGGGACTAGCGGGCTACGAGCAGTACTTC
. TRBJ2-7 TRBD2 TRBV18 CASSQQGLAGGGYEQYF TGTGCCAGCTCGCAACAGGGACTAGCGGGAGGAGGCTACGAGCAGTACTTC
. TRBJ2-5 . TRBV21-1 CASSNPFKPSGMERWEETQYF TGTGCCAGCAGCAACCCATTTAAACCTAGCGGGATGGAAAGATGGGAAGAGACCCAGTACTTC
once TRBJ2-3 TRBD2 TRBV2 CASISDLAGVPDTQYF TGTGCCAGCATAAGTGACCTGGCGGGAGTCCCAGATACGCAGTATTTT
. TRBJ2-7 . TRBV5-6 CASSLGTRGSYEQYF TGTGCCAGCAGCTTGGGGACCCGGGGCTCCTACGAGCAGTACTTC
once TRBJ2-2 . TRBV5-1 CASMVGSGELFF TGCGCCAGCATGGTAGGGTCCGGGGAGCTGTTTTTT